The 3 T cell receptor delta chains below come from one sample, sequenced in a study of gamma-delta chains in newborns, infants, children. TCRdb reapplied CATT to the reads. This sample has about 2,300 delta-chain clones, with approximately 1% found just once. The sequenced sample consisted of blood. The receptors were gathered from a child who was a newborn, infant or young child, either healthy, febrile or measles-vaccinated (not recorded which).

This clone was seen more than once but under ten times. Given a far larger clone just one base away, this is likely a sequencing read error. Other DNA sequences in this specimen translate into the identical CDR3. The V and J genes are TRDV2 and TRDJ1, with 12 bases lining up with TRDD3. This CDR3 has 16 amino acids. Germline values: CDR1 GEAIGNYY, CDR2 EKD. Written as DNA, the CDR3 is TGTGCCTGTGACACCGGCTGGGGGATACGCACCGATAAGCTCATCTTT. This encodes CACDTGWGIRTDKLIF.

The table lists this clone with a few counts. This may arise from a read error, as a much more abundant clone is one base away. At the DNA level, this CDR3 is encoded by other sequences in the same sample as well. The rearrangement joins TRDV2 to TRDJ2; 7 bases align to TRDD3. There are 18 residues in the CDR3. Germline CDR1 reads GEAIGNYY; CDR2 reads EKD. CDR3 protein: CACDTVWGYAALTAQLFF. CDR3 DNA: TGTGCCTGTGACACCGTCTGGGGATATGCGGCTTTGACAGCACAGCTCTTCTTT.

On this clone itself: A read error is possible here, since a much larger clone lies one base away. The V gene is TRDV2, the J gene TRDJ3, with TRDD2 as a possible D gene (6 bases). The germline V gene has CDR1 GEAIGNYY and CDR2 EKD. V shed 6 bases and J shed 2 bases, with 25 bases lying between them. This CDR3 is built from 20 residues. The CDR3, as DNA: TGTGCCTGTAGGGCCTTCCCACGAGGGATCCAGACCTGGGACACCCGACAGATGTTTTTC. Residues: CACRAFPRGIQTWDTRQMFF.